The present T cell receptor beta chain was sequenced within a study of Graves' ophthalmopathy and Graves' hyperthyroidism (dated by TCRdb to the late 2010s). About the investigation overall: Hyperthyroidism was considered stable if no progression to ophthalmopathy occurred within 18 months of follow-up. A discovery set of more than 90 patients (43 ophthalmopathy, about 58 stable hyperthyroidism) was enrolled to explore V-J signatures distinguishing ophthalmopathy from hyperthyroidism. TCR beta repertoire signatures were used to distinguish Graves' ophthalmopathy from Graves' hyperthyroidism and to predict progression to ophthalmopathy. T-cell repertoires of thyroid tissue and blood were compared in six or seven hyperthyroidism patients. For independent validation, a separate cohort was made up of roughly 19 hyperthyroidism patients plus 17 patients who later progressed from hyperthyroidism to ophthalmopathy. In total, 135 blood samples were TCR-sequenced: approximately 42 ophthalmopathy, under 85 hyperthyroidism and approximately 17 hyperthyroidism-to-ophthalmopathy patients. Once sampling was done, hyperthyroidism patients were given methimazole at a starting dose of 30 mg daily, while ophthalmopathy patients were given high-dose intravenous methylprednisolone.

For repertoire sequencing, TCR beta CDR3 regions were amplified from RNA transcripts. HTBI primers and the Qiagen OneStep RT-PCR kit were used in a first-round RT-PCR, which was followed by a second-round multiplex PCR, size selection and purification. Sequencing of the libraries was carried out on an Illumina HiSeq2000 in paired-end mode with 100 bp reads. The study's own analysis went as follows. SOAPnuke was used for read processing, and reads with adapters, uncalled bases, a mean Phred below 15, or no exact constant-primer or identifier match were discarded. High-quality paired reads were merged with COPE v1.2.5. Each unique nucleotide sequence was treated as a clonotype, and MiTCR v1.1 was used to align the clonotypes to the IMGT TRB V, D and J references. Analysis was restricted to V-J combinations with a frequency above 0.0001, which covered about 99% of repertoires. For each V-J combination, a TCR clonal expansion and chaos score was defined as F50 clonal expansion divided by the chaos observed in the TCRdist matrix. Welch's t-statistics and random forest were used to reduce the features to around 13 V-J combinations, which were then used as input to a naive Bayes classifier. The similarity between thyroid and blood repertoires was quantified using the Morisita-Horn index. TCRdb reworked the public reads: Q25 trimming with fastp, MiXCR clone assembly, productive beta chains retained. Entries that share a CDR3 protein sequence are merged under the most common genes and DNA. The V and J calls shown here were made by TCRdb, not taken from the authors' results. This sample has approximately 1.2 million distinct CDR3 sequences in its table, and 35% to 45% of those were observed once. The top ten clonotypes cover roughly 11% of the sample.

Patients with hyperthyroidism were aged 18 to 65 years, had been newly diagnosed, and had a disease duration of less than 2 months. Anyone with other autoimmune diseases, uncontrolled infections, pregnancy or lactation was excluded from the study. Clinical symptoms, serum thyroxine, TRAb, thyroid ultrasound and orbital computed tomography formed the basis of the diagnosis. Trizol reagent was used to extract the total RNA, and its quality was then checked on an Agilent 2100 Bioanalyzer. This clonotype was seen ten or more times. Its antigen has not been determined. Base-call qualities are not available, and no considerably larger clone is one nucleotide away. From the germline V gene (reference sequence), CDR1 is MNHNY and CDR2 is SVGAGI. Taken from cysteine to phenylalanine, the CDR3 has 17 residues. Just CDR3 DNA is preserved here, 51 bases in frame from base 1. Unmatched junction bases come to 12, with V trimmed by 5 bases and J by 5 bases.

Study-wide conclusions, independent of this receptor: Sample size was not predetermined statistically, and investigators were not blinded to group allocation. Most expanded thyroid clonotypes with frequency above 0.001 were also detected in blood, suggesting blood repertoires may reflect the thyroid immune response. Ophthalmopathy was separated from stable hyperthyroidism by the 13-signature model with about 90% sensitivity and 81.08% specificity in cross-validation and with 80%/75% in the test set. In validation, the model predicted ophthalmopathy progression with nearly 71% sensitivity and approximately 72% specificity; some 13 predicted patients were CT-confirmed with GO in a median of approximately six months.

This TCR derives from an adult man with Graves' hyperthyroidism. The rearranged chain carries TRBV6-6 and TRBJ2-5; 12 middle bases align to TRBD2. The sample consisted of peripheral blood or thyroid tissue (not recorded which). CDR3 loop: CASSASTTSGSRETQYF. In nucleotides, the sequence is TGTGCCAGCAGTGCCAGTACGACTAGCGGGAGTAGGGAGACCCAGTACTTC.